The clone carrying this T cell receptor (beta chain) has more than one count but fewer than ten. Its antigen is unidentified. This CDR3 has 9 residues. These data belong to a study of identical twins. Via MiXCR, TCRdb re-called the 5' RACE reads, giving one row per CDR3 protein. The data hold 1,800,000 or so distinct CDR3 sequences, with about 32% observed a single time. Each donor (without exception) was a healthy Caucasian. Study conclusions and caveats: In monozygotic twins, models underestimated the sharing of out-of-frame TCR alpha. There were fewer insertions in abundant cord blood beta clonotypes, but memory repertoires showed no such pattern.

Sequenced sample: cord blood. This sequence was found in a newborn girl in good health. The chain has TRBV21-1 and TRBJ1-2. TRBV21-1 counts as a pseudogene. The CDR3 is CASKGGYTF. The DNA for the CDR3 is TGTGCCAGCAAAGGGGGCTACACCTTC.